The 21 T cell receptor beta chains presented below share a single source sample, sequenced in a study of PD-L1 blockade in urothelial cancer. Profiled with immunoSEQ multiplex PCR; TCRdb holds only in-frame clones, not every one. Of about 91,000 clones in the sample, roughly 80% were seen once. Time point reported: peripheral blood 6 weeks after treatment start. The sequences come from PBMCs, collected around atezolizumab (anti-PD-L1) treatment. The origin of the receptors is a man aged 65-85 years with urothelial cancer.

This chain links TRBV9 with TRBJ2-7, with D possibly TRBD1 on 6 matching bases. Trimming took 2 bases from V and 2 from J, leaving 23 bases between them. CDR3 size: 18 residues. Germline CDR1 reads SGDLS; CDR2 reads YYNGEE. CDR3 DNA sequence: TGTGCCAGCAGCGTCACTCGGGACAACCTATATTTTACCTACGAGCAGTACTTC. Translation gives CASSVTRDNLYFTYEQYF.

This chain connects TRBV7-9 to TRBJ2-5; no firm D call. Germline CDR1 reads SEHNR; CDR2 reads FQNEAQ (reference sequence). V was cut by 2 bases and J by 4 bases, with 8 bases left in between. CDR3 size: 13 residues. CDR3 sequence (DNA): TGTGCCAGCAGCTTAATGGCCGCAGAGACCCAGTACTTC. Protein product: CASSLMAAETQYF. The whole variable domain, remainder taken from reference TRBV7-9 and TRBJ2-5, is DTGVSQNPRHKITKRGQNVTFRCDPISEHNRLYWYRQTLGQGPEFLTYFQNEAQLEKSRLLSDRFSAERPKGSFSTLEIQRTEQGDSAMYLCASSLMAAETQYFGPGTRLLVL.

This sequence joins TRBV20-1 and TRBJ1-1; 7 nucleotides line up with TRBD1. The CDR3 runs 11 residues. Germline trimming cut 7 bases from V and 1 base from J; bases unmatched to any gene: 0. CDR1 is DFQATT, CDR2 SNEGSKA, per germline (reference sequence). CDR3 loop: CSGQGNTEAFF. CDR3 sequence (DNA): TGCAGTGGACAGGGGAACACTGAAGCTTTCTTT.

V and J are TRBV19 and TRBJ2-6, with D possibly being TRBD2 (6 bases). The germline CDR1 and CDR2 sequences are LNHDA and SQIVND (reference sequence). V was cut by 1 base and J by 3 bases, with 19 bases left in between. The CDR3 loop spans 19 amino acids. CDR3 sequence (DNA): TGTGCCAGTAGTATAGCCCAGACGGGAGCCTGGGGTGGGGCCAACGTCCTGACTTTC. This sequence encodes CASSIAQTGAWGGANVLTF.

This chain uses TRBV6-9 with TRBJ1-6, with D perhaps TRBD1 (5 bases). The germline CDR1 and CDR2 sequences are MNHGY and SVAAGI. The CDR3 covers 15 residues. Deletions cut 4 bases from V and 9 bases from J, with 16 bases between. The CDR3 here is CASSCLGGETSPLHF. In nucleotides, the CDR3 is TGTGCCAGCAGTTGCCTGGGAGGGGAGACTTCACCCCTCCACTTT.

This chain joins TRBV19 and TRBJ2-3; TRBD2 might be the D (7 bases). The CDR3 is 14 residues long. The germline V gene has CDR1 LNHDA and CDR2 SQIVND (reference sequence). Trimming shortened V by 5 bases and J by 4 bases, and 13 bases separated the two germline ends. DNA for the CDR3: TGTGCCAGTAGTCAGGGCGGGGGCTCAGATACGCAGTATTTT. Translated, it gives CASSQGGGSDTQYF. Using reference TRBV19 and TRBJ2-3 for the parts outside the CDR3, the full variable domain is DGGITQSPKYLFRKEGQNVTLSCEQNLNHDAMYWYRQDPGQGLRLIYYSQIVNDFQKGDIAEGYSVSREKKESFPLTVTSAQKNPTAFYLCASSQGGGSDTQYFGPGTRLTVL.

The chain couples TRBV6-1 to TRBJ1-1; D is possibly TRBD1 (6 bases). The V end lost 0 bases, the J end lost 1 base, and 9 bases lay between the germline ends. This CDR3 is built from 15 residues. From germline, CDR1 is MNHNS and CDR2 SASEGT. The CDR3 protein is CASSEAGAGNTEAFF. The CDR3 DNA reads TGTGCCAGCAGTGAAGCGGGGGCAGGGAACACTGAAGCTTTCTTT.

This rearrangement joins TRBV5-1 to TRBJ1-2; 7 bases align to TRBD1. The length of the CDR3 is 12 residues. The ends lost 4 bases at V and 4 bases at J; junction bases unmatched: 1. Germline CDR1 is SGHRS and CDR2 is YFSETQ. CDR3 in DNA: TGCGCCAGCAGCCGGGACAGCTATGGCTACACCTTC. Translation gives CASSRDSYGYTF.

This rearrangement joins TRBV20-1 to TRBJ1-1; D unclear. Germline lookup yields CDR1 DFQATT and CDR2 SNEGSKA (reference sequence). Trimming left V 6 bases short and J 1 base short, with 6 bases between. This CDR3 is built from 11 residues. The CDR3 nucleotides read TGCAGTGCACTCGGGAACACTGAAGCTTTCTTT. Translating gives CSALGNTEAFF.

The gene calls are TRBV5-1 and TRBJ1-2, with D perhaps TRBD1 (5 bases). The CDR3 loop spans 13 amino acids. CDR1 and CDR2 (germline): SGHRS, YFSETQ. The germline V and J ends were trimmed by 4 bases and 3 bases, with 10 bases remaining between them. CDR3 sequence reads: CASSQGMDYGYTF. The CDR3 DNA follows: TGCGCCAGCAGCCAGGGAATGGACTATGGCTACACCTTC.

The genes are TRBV5-5 and TRBJ1-4, with D possibly being TRBD1 (6 bases). This CDR3 comprises 15 residues. CDR1 is SGHKS and CDR2 is YYEKEE in the germline V gene (reference sequence). V lost 4 bases to trimming and J lost 7 bases, with 17 bases between them. The CDR3 loop reads CASSGSRDIGEKLFF. CDR3 coding DNA: TGTGCCAGCAGCGGAAGCCGGGACATAGGTGAAAAACTGTTTTTT.

This clone showed up just once. This chain uses TRBV7-3 with TRBJ2-2, with D possibly TRBD2 on 5 matching bases. Germline values: CDR1 SGHTA, CDR2 FQGTGA. Trimming removed 0 bases from V and 6 bases from J, with 8 bases in between. This CDR3 is 14 amino acids long. The CDR3 protein is CASSLTSGSGELFF. The CDR3 DNA follows: TGTGCCAGCAGCTTAACCTCGGGGTCCGGGGAGCTGTTTTTT.

This chain joins TRBV10-3 and TRBJ1-1, with 7 positions matching TRBD1. From germline, CDR1 is ENHRY and CDR2 SYGVKD. The CDR3 consists of 14 residues. J gave up 0 bases and V 2 bases, and 0 bases lay outside the gene matches. CDR3 region: CAISETGVNTEAFF. The CDR3 DNA reads as TGTGCCATCAGTGAGACAGGGGTGAACACTGAAGCTTTCTTT.

The chain combines TRBV23-1 with TRBJ2-3, with D tentatively TRBD1 (7 bases). TRBV23-1 is identified as an open reading frame with a role that is uncertain. V lost 2 bases and J 4 bases, leaving 16 bases between the germline ends. The CDR3 contains 16 residues. The CDR3 bases are TGCGCCAGCAGTCAAGAAACGGAGGGGGCGTCAGATACGCAGTATTTT. This translates into CASSQETEGASDTQYF.

The CDR3 sequence: CASSLSFDEQFF. CDR3 in DNA: TGCGCCAGCAGCTTATCGTTCGATGAGCAGTTCTTC. The chain uses TRBV5-1 and TRBJ2-1; D not certain. This CDR3 has 12 amino acids. Per germline, CDR1 SGHRS and CDR2 YFSETQ. Trimming pared 2 bases from V and 8 bases from J, leaving 8 bases between.

The V gene is TRBV4-2, the J gene TRBJ1-1, with 9 bases fitting TRBD1. V shed 1 base, J shed 4 bases, and the junction held 4 bases outside the gene matches. The CDR3 has 15 residues. Germline V gives CDR1 LGHNA, CDR2 YNFKEQ. The CDR3 DNA sequence: TGTGCCAGCAGCCAAGTAGGACAGGGGAGCACTGAAGCTTTCTTT. As protein: CASSQVGQGSTEAFF.

This chain joins TRBV19 and TRBJ2-3; 7 bases line up with TRBD1. The CDR3 is 14 residues long. CDR1 and CDR2 from the germline V gene are LNHDA and SQIVND (reference sequence). V lost 4 bases and J lost 4; bases outside the gene matches: 5. CDR3 sequence reads: CASSKGTESDTQYF. In DNA form, the CDR3 reads TGTGCCAGTAGTAAGGGGACAGAGTCAGATACGCAGTATTTT. The variable domain in full, completed from reference TRBV19 and TRBJ2-3, reads DGGITQSPKYLFRKEGQNVTLSCEQNLNHDAMYWYRQDPGQGLRLIYYSQIVNDFQKGDIAEGYSVSREKKESFPLTVTSAQKNPTAFYLCASSKGTESDTQYFGPGTRLTVL.

J is TRBJ2-1 and V is TRBV27; TRBD1 might be the D (6 bases). The germline gives CDR1 MNHEY, CDR2 SMNVEV (reference sequence). This CDR3 has 13 amino acids. V was cut by 2 bases and J by 4 bases, with 6 bases left in between. The CDR3 spells CASSLGQYNEQFF. The CDR3 nucleotides are TGTGCCAGCAGTTTAGGACAGTACAATGAGCAGTTCTTC.

The J gene is TRBJ2-5, the V gene TRBV4-2; the match to TRBD1 covers 7 bases. CDR3 length equals 14 residues. The trim removed 1 base at V and 4 bases at J, leaving 3 bases unmatched. Germline CDR1 and CDR2: LGHNA and YNFKEQ. Here the CDR3 reads CASSQGAGGETQYF. In DNA form, the CDR3 reads TGTGCCAGCAGCCAAGGTGCAGGGGGAGAGACCCAGTACTTC.

This CDR3 is CASSDIFSNQPQHF. The CDR3 DNA reads TGTGCCAGTAGTGACATATTTAGCAATCAGCCCCAGCATTTT. This sequence joins TRBV19 and TRBJ1-5, with D unresolved. V lost 5 bases, J lost 0 bases, and 8 bases lay in between. Germline V gene sequence: CDR1 LNHDA, CDR2 SQIVND (reference sequence). The CDR3 sequence is 14 residues long.

This rearrangement joins TRBV10-1 to TRBJ1-1; D unresolved. V gave up 2 bases and J gave up 5 bases, with 9 bases separating them. This CDR3 has 13 amino acids. Germline V gene lookup returns CDR1 WNHNN and CDR2 SYGVQD (reference sequence). The CDR3 DNA reads TGCGCCAGCAGTGAGGAGGGAAGGACTGAAGCTTTCTTT. Encoded protein: CASSEEGRTEAFF.